Included here is one T cell receptor (beta chain) sequence, with context. This record belongs to a study of blood T cell repertoires in COVID-19. Study context: Sites in the United States, Italy and Spain provided acute and convalescent COVID-19 samples. PBMCs, B-cell-depleted T cells, or T cells were the source of the cDNA or gDNA that made up the material.

This CDR3 is 16 amino acids long. Trimming cost V 0 bases and J 10 bases, with 18 bases left between them. Germline V gives CDR1 MGHRA, CDR2 YSYEKL. As originally analysed: Nucleated cell number was recorded as an estimate derived from reference gene primer amplification. Data came from immunoSEQ multiplex PCR; TCRdb stores just in-frame clones and leaves some out. V and J calls plus clone size are reproduced from that table; the DNA served to infer D and trimming. Of 93,000 or so clones listed, roughly 84% are singletons. This receptor was obtained from a human donor in a cohort sampled during active or convalescent COVID-19. The chain couples TRBV4-1 to TRBJ1-4; D is uncertain. Sequencing used peripheral blood. The CDR3 reads CASSQDRGTVSVKLFF. DNA for the CDR3: TGCGCCAGCAGCCAAGATCGGGGTACCGTGTCCGTAAAACTGTTTTTT.